The next 6 T cell receptor beta chains were all read from a single sample in a study of shared clonotypes between healthy human individuals. Data came from immunoSEQ multiplex PCR; TCRdb stores just in-frame clones and leaves some out. Of more than 2,000,000 clones listed, more than 85% are singletons. Sequenced sample: naive CD4+ T cells from PBMCs. As to subset: CD45RA+ positively selected. All receptors come from a man between 18 and 35 years old in good health. Some clones in this sample may be carry-over from other donors' samples.

This clone was counted once. J is TRBJ2-3 and V is TRBV9; D call uncertain. Germline CDR1 SGDLS, CDR2 YYNGEE. Trimming shortened V by 0 bases and J by 0 bases, and 11 bases separated the two germline ends. The CDR3 is made up of 16 amino acids. CDR3 protein: CASSVGINPSTDTQYF. In nucleotides, the CDR3 is TGTGCCAGCAGCGTAGGGATTAACCCCAGCACAGATACGCAGTATTTT. Complete variable domain (other parts from reference TRBV9 and TRBJ2-3): DSGVTQTPKHLITATGQRVTLRCSPRSGDLSVYWYQQSLDQGLQFLIQYYNGEERAKGNILERFSAQQFPDLHSELNLSSLELGDSALYFCASSVGINPSTDTQYFGPGTRLTVL.

The chain joins TRBV27 to TRBJ1-6; D is unresolved. CDR1 and CDR2 from the germline V gene are MNHEY and SMNVEV (reference sequence). The ends were cut back, 7 bases at V and 3 bases at J, with 4 bases in the middle. The CDR3 is 12 amino acids. This CDR3 is CASKGYNSPLHF. The CDR3 bases are TGTGCCAGCAAGGGCTATAATTCACCCCTCCACTTT.

About this clone itself: The same CDR3 is also encoded by other DNA sequences in this sample. This chain joins TRBV5-1 and TRBJ2-3; TRBD2 is a possible D gene (6 bases). The CDR3 consists of 15 residues. Germline values: CDR1 SGHRS, CDR2 YFSETQ. V was shortened by 4 bases and J by 4 bases, with 16 bases between the two germline ends. The DNA for the CDR3 is TGCGCCAGCAGCCCTGGAGGCGCGGGACCAGATACGCAGTATTTT. It is translated as CASSPGGAGPDTQYF.

This clone has only one observation. The same CDR3 can be traced to other DNA sequences in this sample. The genes are TRBV5-1 and TRBJ2-3; 8 bases line up with TRBD2. This CDR3 is built from 16 residues. The V gene's germline CDR1 is SGHRS and CDR2 YFSETQ. J lost 0 bases, V lost 4 bases, and 7 bases had no gene match. The CDR3 sequence is CASSPGTSGSTDTQYF. The CDR3 DNA reads TGCGCCAGCAGCCCCGGAACTAGCGGAAGCACAGATACGCAGTATTTT. The full variable domain, with the rest looked up from reference TRBV5-1 and TRBJ2-3, is KAGVTQTPRYLIKTRGQQVTLSCSPISGHRSVSWYQQTPGQGLQFLFEYFSETQRNKGNFPGRFSGRQFSNSRSEMNVSTLELGDSALYLCASSPGTSGSTDTQYFGPGTRLTVL.

The rearrangement uses TRBV7-2 and TRBJ1-3; D is ambiguous. This CDR3 is 15 amino acids long. Germline V gives CDR1 SGHTA, CDR2 FQGNSA. Trimming left V 5 bases short and J 1 base short, with 12 bases between. CDR3 residues: CASSPDGLSGNTIYF. As DNA, the CDR3 is TGTGCCAGCAGCCCGGACGGACTGTCTGGAAACACCATATATTTT.

This clone has a single count. The chain joins TRBV28 to TRBJ2-3; 9 bases fit TRBD1. The CDR3 sequence is 14 residues long. V was pared by 7 bases and J by 5 bases, with 7 bases of the junction left unmatched. CDR1 is MDHEN and CDR2 is SYDVKM in the germline V gene. CDR3 amino acids: CASNVQGAGDTQYF. CDR3 in DNA: TGTGCCAGCAACGTACAGGGGGCCGGAGATACGCAGTATTTT.